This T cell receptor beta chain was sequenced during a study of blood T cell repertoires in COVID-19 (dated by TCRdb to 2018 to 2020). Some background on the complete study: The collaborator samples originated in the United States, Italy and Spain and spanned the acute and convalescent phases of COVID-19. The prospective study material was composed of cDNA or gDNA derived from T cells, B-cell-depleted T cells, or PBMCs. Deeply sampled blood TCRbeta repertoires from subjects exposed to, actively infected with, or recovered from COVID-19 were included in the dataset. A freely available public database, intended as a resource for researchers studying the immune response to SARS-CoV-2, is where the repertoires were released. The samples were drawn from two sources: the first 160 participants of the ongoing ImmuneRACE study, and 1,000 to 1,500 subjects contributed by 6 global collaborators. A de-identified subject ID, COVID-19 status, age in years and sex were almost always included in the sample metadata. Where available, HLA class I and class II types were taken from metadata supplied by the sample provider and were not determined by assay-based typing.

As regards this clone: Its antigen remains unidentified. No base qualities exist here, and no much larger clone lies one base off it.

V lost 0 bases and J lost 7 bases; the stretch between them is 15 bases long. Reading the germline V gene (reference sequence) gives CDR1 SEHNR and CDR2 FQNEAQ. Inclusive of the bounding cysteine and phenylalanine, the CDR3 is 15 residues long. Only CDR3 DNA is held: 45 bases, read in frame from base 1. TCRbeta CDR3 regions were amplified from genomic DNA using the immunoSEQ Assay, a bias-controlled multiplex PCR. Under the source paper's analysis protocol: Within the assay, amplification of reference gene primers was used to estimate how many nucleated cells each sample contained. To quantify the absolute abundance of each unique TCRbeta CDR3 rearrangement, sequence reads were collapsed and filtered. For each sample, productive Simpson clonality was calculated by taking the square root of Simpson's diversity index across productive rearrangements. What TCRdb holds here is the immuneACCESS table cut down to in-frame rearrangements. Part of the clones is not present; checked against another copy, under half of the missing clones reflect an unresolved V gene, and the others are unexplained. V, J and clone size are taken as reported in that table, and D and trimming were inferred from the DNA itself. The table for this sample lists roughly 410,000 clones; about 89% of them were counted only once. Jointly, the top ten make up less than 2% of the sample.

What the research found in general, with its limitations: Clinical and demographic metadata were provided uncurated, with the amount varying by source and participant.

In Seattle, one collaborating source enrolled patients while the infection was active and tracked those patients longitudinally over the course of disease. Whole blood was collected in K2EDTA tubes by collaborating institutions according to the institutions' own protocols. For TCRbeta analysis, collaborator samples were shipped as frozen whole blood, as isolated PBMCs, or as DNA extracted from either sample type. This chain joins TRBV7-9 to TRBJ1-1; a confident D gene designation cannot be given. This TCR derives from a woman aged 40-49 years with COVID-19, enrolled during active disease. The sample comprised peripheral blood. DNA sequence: TGTGCCAGCAGCTTAGCGTCGGGCCTGGGGAGTGAAGCTTTCTTT. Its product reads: CASSLASGLGSEAFF. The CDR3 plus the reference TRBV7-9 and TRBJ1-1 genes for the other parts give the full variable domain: DTGVSQNPRHKITKRGQNVTFRCDPISEHNRLYWYRQTLGQGPEFLTYFQNEAQLEKSRLLSDRFSAERPKGSFSTLEIQRTEQGDSAMYLCASSLASGLGSEAFFGQGTRLTVV.